This T cell receptor (beta chain) was retrieved from a study of blood T cell repertoires in COVID-19. Sequencing was performed with immunoSEQ multiplex PCR; in TCRdb, only in-frame clones are kept and a portion is missing. The top ten clones hold roughly 5.8% of a sample with around 250,000 clones, around four fifths of them seen once. The sequence derives from a man aged 80 or over with acute or convalescent COVID-19. Sequencing used peripheral blood.

The CDR3 DNA follows: TGTGCCAGCACCGCTACTCGGACAGGAGGAAACACCATATATTTT. This translates into CASTATRTGGNTIYF. The chain couples TRBV6-5 to TRBJ1-3; 7 positions agree with TRBD1. Germline CDR1 and CDR2: MNHEY and SVGAGI. J gave up 4 bases and V 7 bases, and 10 bases lay outside the gene matches. This CDR3 has 15 residues.